This T cell receptor (beta chain) was observed in a study of blood T cell repertoires in COVID-19. Study-wide background: Both acute and convalescent COVID-19 samples were obtained from the United States, Italy and Spain. T cells, B-cell-depleted T cells, or PBMCs provided the cDNA or gDNA that served as material.

The CDR3 extends over 14 amino acids. V gave up 0 bases and J gave up 2 bases, with 7 bases separating them. The V gene's germline CDR1 is SGHTA and CDR2 FQGNSA. Per the study methods: Counts of nucleated cells, estimated from reference gene primer amplification, were obtained. The repertoire was sequenced with immunoSEQ multiplex PCR; TCRdb's copy has only in-frame clones and lacks some. The V and J calls and clone size were taken over from that table, and D and trimming were inferred from the DNA. The repertoire includes over 200,000 clones, about 89% of them detected once, and around 4.8% sits in the top ten.

The chain joins TRBV7-2 to TRBJ2-5, with D tentatively TRBD1 (5 bases). The specimen sequenced was peripheral blood. This TCR came from a woman between 40 and 55 years old with acute or convalescent COVID-19. In DNA form, the CDR3 reads TGTGCCAGCAGCTTAGCCTACAGGCAAGAGACCCAGTACTTC. Translation gives CASSLAYRQETQYF.